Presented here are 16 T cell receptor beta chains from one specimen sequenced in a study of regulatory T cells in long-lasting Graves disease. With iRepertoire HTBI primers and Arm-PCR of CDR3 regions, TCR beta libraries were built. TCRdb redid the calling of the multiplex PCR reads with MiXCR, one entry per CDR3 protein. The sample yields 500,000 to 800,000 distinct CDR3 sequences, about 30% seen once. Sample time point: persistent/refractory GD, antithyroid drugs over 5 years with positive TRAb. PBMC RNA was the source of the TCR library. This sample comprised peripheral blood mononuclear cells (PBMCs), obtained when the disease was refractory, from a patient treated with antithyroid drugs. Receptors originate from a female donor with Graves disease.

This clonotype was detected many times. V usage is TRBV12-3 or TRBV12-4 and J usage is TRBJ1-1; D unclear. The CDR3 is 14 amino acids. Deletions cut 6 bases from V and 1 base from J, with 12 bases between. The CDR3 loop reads CASREPGENTEAFF. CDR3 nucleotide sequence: TGTGCCAGCAGAGAGCCCGGCGAGAACACTGAAGCTTTCTTT.

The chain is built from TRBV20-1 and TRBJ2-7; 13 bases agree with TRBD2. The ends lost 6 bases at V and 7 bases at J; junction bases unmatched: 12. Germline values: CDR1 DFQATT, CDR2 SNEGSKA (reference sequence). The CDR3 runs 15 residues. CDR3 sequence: CSAPVVGLAGYEQYF. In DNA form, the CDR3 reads TGCAGTGCCCCTGTTGTGGGACTAGCGGGATATGAGCAGTACTTC.

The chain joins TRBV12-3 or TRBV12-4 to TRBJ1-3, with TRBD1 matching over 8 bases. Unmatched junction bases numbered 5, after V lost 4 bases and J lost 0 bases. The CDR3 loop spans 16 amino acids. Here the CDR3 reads CASSSWTGSSGNTIYF. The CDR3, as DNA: TGTGCCAGCAGTTCCTGGACAGGGAGCTCTGGAAACACCATATATTTT.

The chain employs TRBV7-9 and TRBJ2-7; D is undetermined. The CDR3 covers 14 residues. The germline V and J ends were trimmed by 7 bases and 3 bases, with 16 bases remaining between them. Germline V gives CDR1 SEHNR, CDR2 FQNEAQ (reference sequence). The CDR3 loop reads CASTSRKELYEQYF. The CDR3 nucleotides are TGTGCCAGCACCAGCAGAAAAGAACTCTACGAGCAGTACTTC.

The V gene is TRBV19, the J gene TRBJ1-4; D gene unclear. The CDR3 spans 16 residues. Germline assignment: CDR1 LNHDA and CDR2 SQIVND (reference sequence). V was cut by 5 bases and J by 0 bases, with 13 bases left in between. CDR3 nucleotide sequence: TGTGCCAGTAGTCTGGACGTTCAGGCAACTAATGAAAAACTGTTTTTT. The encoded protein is CASSLDVQATNEKLFF.

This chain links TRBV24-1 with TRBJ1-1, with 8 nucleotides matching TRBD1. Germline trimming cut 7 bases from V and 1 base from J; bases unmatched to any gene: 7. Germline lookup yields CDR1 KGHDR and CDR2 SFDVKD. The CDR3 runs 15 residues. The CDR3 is CATRVDRGGNTEAFF. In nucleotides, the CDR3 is TGTGCCACCAGGGTCGACAGGGGTGGGAACACTGAAGCTTTCTTT.

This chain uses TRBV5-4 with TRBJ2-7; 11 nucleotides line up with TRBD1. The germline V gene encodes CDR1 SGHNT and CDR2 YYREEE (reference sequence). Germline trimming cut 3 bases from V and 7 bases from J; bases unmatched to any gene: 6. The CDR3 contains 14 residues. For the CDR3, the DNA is TGTGCCAGCAGCTCGGGACAGGGGGAAGAGGAGCAGTACTTC. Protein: CASSSGQGEEEQYF.

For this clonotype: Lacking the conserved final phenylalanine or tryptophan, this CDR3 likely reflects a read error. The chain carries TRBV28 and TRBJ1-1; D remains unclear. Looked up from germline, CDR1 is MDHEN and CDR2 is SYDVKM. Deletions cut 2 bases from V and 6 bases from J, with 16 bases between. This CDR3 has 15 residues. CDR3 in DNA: TGTGCCAGCAGTTTACGCAGAATACTCGGCCCTGAAGCTTTCCTT. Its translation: CASSLRRILGPEAFL.

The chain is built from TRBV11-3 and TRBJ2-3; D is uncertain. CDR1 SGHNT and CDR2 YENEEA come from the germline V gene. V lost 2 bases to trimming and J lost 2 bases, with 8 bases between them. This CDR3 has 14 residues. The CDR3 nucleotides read TGTGCCAGCAGCTTATCCCGATCCACAGATACGCAGTATTTT. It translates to CASSLSRSTDTQYF.

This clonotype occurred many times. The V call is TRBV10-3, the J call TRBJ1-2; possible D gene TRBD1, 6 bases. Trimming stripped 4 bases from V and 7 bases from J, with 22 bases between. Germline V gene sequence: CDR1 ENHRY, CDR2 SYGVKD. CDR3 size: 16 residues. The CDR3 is CAISGGGALISAGYTF. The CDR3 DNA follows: TGTGCCATCAGTGGCGGGGGGGCGCTTATTTCTGCTGGCTACACCTTC.

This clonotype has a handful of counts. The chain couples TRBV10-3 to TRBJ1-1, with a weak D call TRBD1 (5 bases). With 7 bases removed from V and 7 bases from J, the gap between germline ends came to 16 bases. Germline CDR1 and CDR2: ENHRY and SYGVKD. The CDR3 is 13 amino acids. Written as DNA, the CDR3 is TGTGCCATCACTCACGGGACCACTAATGAAGCTTTCTTT. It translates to CAITHGTTNEAFF.

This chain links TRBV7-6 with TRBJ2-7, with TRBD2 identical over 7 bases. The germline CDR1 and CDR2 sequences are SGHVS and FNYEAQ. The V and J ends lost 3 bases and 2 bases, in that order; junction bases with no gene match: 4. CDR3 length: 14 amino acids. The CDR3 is CASSLGGVTYEQYF. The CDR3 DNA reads TGTGCCAGCAGCTTGGGGGGGGTGACCTACGAGCAGTACTTC.

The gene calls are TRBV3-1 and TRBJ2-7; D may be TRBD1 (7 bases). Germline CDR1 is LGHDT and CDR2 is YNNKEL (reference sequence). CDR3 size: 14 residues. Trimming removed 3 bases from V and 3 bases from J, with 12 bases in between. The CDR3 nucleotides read TGTGCCAGCAGCCATCGACAGGGAGGCTACGAGCAGTACTTC. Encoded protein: CASSHRQGGYEQYF.

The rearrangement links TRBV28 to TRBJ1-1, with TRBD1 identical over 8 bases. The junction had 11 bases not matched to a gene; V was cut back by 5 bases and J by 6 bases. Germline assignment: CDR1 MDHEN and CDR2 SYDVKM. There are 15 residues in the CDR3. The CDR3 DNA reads TGTGCCAGCAGTCCTCTACAGGGGGTGGTATCTGAAGCTTTCTTT. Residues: CASSPLQGVVSEAFF.

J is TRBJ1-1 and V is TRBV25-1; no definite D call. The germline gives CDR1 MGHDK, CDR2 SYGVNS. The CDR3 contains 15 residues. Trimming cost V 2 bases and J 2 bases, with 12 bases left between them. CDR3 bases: TGTGCCAGCAGTGAAGTGGGCAGGCTTAACACTGAAGCTTTCTTT. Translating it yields CASSEVGRLNTEAFF. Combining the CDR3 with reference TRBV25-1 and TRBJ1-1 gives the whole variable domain EADIYQTPRYLVIGTGKKITLECSQTMGHDKMYWYQQDPGMELHLIHYSYGVNSTEKGDLSSESTVSRIRTEHFPLTLESARPSHTSQYLCASSEVGRLNTEAFFGQGTRLTVV.

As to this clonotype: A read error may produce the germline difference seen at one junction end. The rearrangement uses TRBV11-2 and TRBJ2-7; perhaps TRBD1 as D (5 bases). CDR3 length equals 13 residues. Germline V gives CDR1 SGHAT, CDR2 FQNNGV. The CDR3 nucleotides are TGTGCCAGCAACTTAGGACAACTCTACGAGCAGTACTTC. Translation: CASNLGQLYEQYF.